Each of the 8 T cell receptor beta chains below was sequenced from the same sample in a study of blood T cells in healthy people across ages. A second PCR of about 7 to 11 cycles used a sample-barcoded 5' primer and a J-beta primer mix. TCRdb passed the 5' RACE reads through MiXCR, listing each CDR3 protein once. The table lists about 770,000 distinct CDR3 sequences, around two fifths of them singletons. Sequenced sample: blood. The source of these receptors is a man aged 60-69 years in good health.

This clonotype was seen at least ten times. The rearrangement joins TRBV15 to TRBJ2-7; D not resolved. In germline, CDR1 is LNHNV, CDR2 YYDKDF (reference sequence). V was clipped by 0 bases and J by 7 bases, with 7 bases between them. The length of the CDR3 is 12 residues. The CDR3 region is CATSRDVQEQYF. The CDR3 DNA sequence: TGTGCCACCAGCAGAGATGTCCAGGAGCAGTACTTC.

The rearrangement uses TRBV28 and TRBJ2-1; perhaps TRBD2 as D (6 bases). The J call could be wrong; TRBJ2-7 is a better fit for the DNA end. CDR1 and CDR2 (germline): MDHEN, SYDVKM. The CDR3 spans 13 residues. This chain's CDR3 is CASREGNYNEQYF. Written as DNA, the CDR3 is TGTGCCAGCAGGGAGGGAAATTACAATGAGCAGTACTTC.

The rearrangement joins TRBV6-6 to TRBJ1-5, with no clear D. CDR3 length equals 15 residues. Deletions cut 8 bases from V and 0 bases from J, with 14 bases between. The germline V gene encodes CDR1 MNHNY and CDR2 SVGAGI (reference sequence). The CDR3 coding sequence is TGTGCCAGCCGCAAGCCAGACATTAGCAATCAGCCCCAGCATTTT. Protein sequence: CASRKPDISNQPQHF.

The chain couples TRBV7-9 to TRBJ2-7; no clear D. The CDR3 runs 13 residues. Trimming cost V 5 bases and J 1 base, with 9 bases left between them. The germline V gene encodes CDR1 SEHNR and CDR2 FQNEAQ (reference sequence). CDR3 sequence reads: CASSVSKSYEQYF. The CDR3 region has the DNA TGTGCCAGCAGCGTCTCGAAGTCCTACGAGCAGTACTTC.

The chain couples TRBV29-1 to TRBJ2-2; the match to TRBD2 covers 9 bases. V was pared by 4 bases and J by 5 bases, with 11 bases of the junction left unmatched. The CDR3 runs 16 residues. Germline V gene data show CDR1 as SQVTM and CDR2 as ANQGSEA. For the CDR3, the DNA is TGCAGCGTTGGAGGTCGAGCGGGGGGTGCAACCGGGGAGCTGTTTTTT. Its protein product is CSVGGRAGGATGELFF.

The chain uses TRBV7-2 and TRBJ2-1; 8 nucleotides match TRBD2. The CDR3 is made up of 11 amino acids. The germline CDR1 and CDR2 sequences are SGHTA and FQGNSA. J lost 9 bases, V lost 8 bases, and 3 bases had no gene match. The CDR3 here is CASRGGVEQFF. CDR3 in DNA: TGTGCCAGCCGGGGGGGGGTTGAGCAGTTCTTC. The full variable domain, its missing parts supplied by reference TRBV7-2 and TRBJ2-1, is GAGVSQSPSNKVTEKGKDVELRCDPISGHTALYWYRQSLGQGLEFLIYFQGNSAPDKSGLPSDRFSAERTGGSVSTLTIQRTQQEDSAVYLCASRGGVEQFFGPGTRLTVL.

This clonotype has a handful of counts. The chain joins TRBV5-1 to TRBJ2-1; D gene ambiguous. Germline V CDR1 and CDR2: SGHRS, YFSETQ. Trimming stripped 2 bases from V and 4 bases from J, with 10 bases between. This CDR3 is 14 amino acids long. The CDR3 loop reads CASSFQFGYNEQFF. The CDR3 coding sequence is TGCGCCAGCAGCTTCCAATTCGGGTACAATGAGCAGTTCTTC.

The V call is TRBV20-1, the J call TRBJ2-1; TRBD2 matches 12 bases. The ends lost 1 base at V and 10 bases at J; junction bases unmatched: 11. In germline, CDR1 is DFQATT, CDR2 SNEGSKA (reference sequence). The CDR3 has 16 amino acids. Here the CDR3 DNA reads TGCAGTGCTAGAGGGCTAGCGGGGGGGCCTATTTGCGAGCAGTTCTTC. It translates to CSARGLAGGPICEQFF.